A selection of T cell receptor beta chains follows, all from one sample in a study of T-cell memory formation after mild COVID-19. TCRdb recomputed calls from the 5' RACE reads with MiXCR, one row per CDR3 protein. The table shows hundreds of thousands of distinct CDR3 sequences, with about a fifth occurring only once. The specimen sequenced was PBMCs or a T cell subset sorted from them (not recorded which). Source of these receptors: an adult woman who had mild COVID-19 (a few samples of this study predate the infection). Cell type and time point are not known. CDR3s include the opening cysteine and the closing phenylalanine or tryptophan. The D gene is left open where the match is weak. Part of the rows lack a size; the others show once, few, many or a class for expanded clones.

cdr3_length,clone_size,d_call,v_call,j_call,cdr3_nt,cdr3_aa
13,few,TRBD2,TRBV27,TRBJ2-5,TGTGCCAGCAGCCGACTAGCTGGTGTGACCCAGTACTTC,CASSRLAGVTQYF
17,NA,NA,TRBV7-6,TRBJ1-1,TGTGCCAGCAGCTTAGAATTCCCGCAGACTAAGAACACTGAAGCTTTCTTT,CASSLEFPQTKNTEAFF
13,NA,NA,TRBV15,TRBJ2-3,TGTGCCACCAGCTTCTCGGGAGATGGTACGCAGTATTTT,CATSFSGDGTQYF
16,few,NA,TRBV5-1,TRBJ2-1,TGCGCCAGCAGCTTGAGGATCACTGGTTACTACAATGAGCAGTTCTTC,CASSLRITGYYNEQFF
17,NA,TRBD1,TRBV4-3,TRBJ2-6,TGCGCCAGCAGCCAAGAATACAGGGGGGCTGGGGCCAACGTCCTGACTTTC,CASSQEYRGAGANVLTF
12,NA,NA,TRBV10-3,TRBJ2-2,TGTGCCATCAGAGACTCCACCGGGGAGCTGTTTTTT,CAIRDSTGELFF
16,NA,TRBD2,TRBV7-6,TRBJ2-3,TGTGCCAGCAGCTTAGATAGCGGGAGGAGCACAGATACGCAGTATTTT,CASSLDSGRSTDTQYF
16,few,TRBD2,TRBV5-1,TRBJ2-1,TGCGCCAGCAGCTTGGATAGCGGGAGCTCCTACAATGAGCAGTTCTTC,CASSLDSGSSYNEQFF
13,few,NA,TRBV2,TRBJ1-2,TGTGCCAGCAGGGGAGCAGATTCCTATGGCTACACCTTC,CASRGADSYGYTF
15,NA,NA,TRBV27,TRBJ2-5,TGTGCCAGCAGTAGATCAAAGGAGACCCAAGAGACCCAGTACTTC,CASSRSKETQETQYF
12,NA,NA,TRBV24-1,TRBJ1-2,TGTGCCACCAGTGGTCAGGGCGGCGGCTACACCTTC,CATSGQGGGYTF
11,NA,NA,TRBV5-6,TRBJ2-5,TGTGCCAGCAGCAGGGGGGAGGCCCAGTACTTC,CASSRGEAQYF
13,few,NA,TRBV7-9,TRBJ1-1,TGTGCCAGCAGGCTGGGGGCAGGCGGTGAAGCTTTCTTT,CASRLGAGGEAFF
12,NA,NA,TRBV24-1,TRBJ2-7,TGTGCCACCAGTGATTATAGACGGCGGCAGTACTTC,CATSDYRRRQYF
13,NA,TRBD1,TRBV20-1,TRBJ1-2,TGCAGTGCCCGGACAGGATCCCAATTTGGCTACACCTTC,CSARTGSQFGYTF
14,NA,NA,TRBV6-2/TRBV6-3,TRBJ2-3,TGTGCCAGCAGTTACGATCCCACGAGGAATACGCAGTATTTT,CASSYDPTRNTQYF
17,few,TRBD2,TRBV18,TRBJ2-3,TGTGCCAGCTCACCATCCTCGAGTGCACTAGCGGGATCTACGCAGTATTTT,CASSPSSSALAGSTQYF
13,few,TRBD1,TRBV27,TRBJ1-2,TGTGCCAGCAGTTTGCCGGGACAGGGTGGCTACACCTTC,CASSLPGQGGYTF
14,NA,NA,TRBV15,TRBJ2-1,TGTGCCACCAGCAGAGATGGGTTTGGGGGTGAGCAGTTCTTC,CATSRDGFGGEQFF
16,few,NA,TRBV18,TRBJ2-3,TGTGCCAGCTCACCTCCGGGACGGTGGAGCACAGATACGCAGTATTTT,CASSPPGRWSTDTQYF
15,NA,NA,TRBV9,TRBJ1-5,TGTGCCAGCAGCGTAGGTGGGGGCGCGAGACAGCCCCAGCATTTT,CASSVGGGARQPQHF
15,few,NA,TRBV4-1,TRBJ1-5,TGCGCCAGCAGCCAAGTCGGGGGTTTCAATCAGCCCCAGCATTTT,CASSQVGGFNQPQHF
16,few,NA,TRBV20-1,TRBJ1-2,TGCAGTGCTAGAGAAGCTGGTGAAGGGCTCAACTATGGCTACACCTTC,CSAREAGEGLNYGYTF
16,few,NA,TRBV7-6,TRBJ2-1,TGTGCCAGCAGCGCGCCCCTGAGGACAGCCAACAATGAGCAGTTCTTC,CASSAPLRTANNEQFF
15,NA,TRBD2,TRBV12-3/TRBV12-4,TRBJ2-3,TGTGCCAGCAGTAACAGACTAGCGGGCACAGATACGCAGTATTTT,CASSNRLAGTDTQYF
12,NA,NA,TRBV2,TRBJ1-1,TGTGCCAGCACTAGGAGGGGCCTTGAAGCTTTCTTT,CASTRRGLEAFF
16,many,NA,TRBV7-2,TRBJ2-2,TGTGCCAGCAGCTTAGTAGTAGGCGTAGGCACCGGGGAGCTGTTTTTT,CASSLVVGVGTGELFF
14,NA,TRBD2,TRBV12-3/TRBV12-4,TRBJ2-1,TGTGCCAGCAGTTTTGCGGGAGCGAAAGATGAGCAGTTCTTC,CASSFAGAKDEQFF
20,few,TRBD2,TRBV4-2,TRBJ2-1,TGTGCCAGCAGCCAATCAGCAAGGACTAGCGGGTCGCGAGTGTACAATGAGCAGTTCTTC,CASSQSARTSGSRVYNEQFF
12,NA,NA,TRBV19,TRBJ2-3,TGTGCCAGTAGTACTTTTGGGGATACGCAGTATTTT,CASSTFGDTQYF
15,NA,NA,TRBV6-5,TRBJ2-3,TGTGCCAGCAGTTACGGGGGGCGTTTCACAGATACGCAGTATTTT,CASSYGGRFTDTQYF
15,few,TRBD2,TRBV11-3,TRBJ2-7,TGTGCCAGCAGCCCCGCCAGCAGCGGGGCCTACGAGCAGTACTTC,CASSPASSGAYEQYF
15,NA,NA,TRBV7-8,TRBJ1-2,TGTGCCAGCAGCTTAGGAAGGGGAGACTACTATGGCTACACCTTC,CASSLGRGDYYGYTF
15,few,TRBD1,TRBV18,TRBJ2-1,TGTGCCAGCTCACCCCGGGACAGGGTAAACAATGAGCAGTTCTTC,CASSPRDRVNNEQFF
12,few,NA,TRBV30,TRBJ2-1,TGTGCCTGGGCCCTGAATCACAATGAGCAGCTCTTC,CAWALNHNEQLF
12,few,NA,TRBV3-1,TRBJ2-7,TGTGCCAGCAGCCATACAGGTTACGAGCAGTACTTC,CASSHTGYEQYF
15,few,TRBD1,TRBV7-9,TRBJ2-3,TGTGCCAGCAGCTCCCGGGACAGACTCACAGATACGCAGTATTTT,CASSSRDRLTDTQYF
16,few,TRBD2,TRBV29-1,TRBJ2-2,TGCAGCGTTCGGAAGACTAGCGGGGGGGCATCCGGGGAGCTGTTTTTT,CSVRKTSGGASGELFF
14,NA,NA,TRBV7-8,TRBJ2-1,TGTGCCAGCAGGTCCTCTCCCGCCTACAATGAGCAGTTCTTC,CASRSSPAYNEQFF
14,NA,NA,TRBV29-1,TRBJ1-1,TGCAGCGCCCCCACCGTCGGGGGGCCCACTGAAGCTTTCTTT,CSAPTVGGPTEAFF
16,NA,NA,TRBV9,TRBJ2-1,TGTGCCAGCAGCGTAGCCCCGGGGGTAGTCGGCAATGAGCAGTTCTTC,CASSVAPGVVGNEQFF
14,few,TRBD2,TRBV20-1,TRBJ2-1,TGCAGTGCTAGTTCCCTTGGACTAGCGGGTGAGCAGTTCTTC,CSASSLGLAGEQFF
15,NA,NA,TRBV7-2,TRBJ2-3,TGTGCCAGCAGCGGAGAAGGGGGGGCCCCAGATACGCAGTATTTT,CASSGEGGAPDTQYF
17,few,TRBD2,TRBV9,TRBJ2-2,TGTGCCAGCAGCGTAAATCTGTTCGGGAGGGACACCGGGGAGCTGTTTTTT,CASSVNLFGRDTGELFF
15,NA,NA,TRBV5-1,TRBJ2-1,TGCGCCAGCAGCTTGGTGGCCCCTCCGGGCGATGAGCAGTTCTTC,CASSLVAPPGDEQFF
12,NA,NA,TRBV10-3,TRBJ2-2,TGTGCCATCGGGGGGAACACCGGGGAGCTGTTTTTT,CAIGGNTGELFF
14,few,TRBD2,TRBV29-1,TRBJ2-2,TGCAGCGCGGGTAGCGGGAGGACCACCGGGGAGCTGTTTTTT,CSAGSGRTTGELFF
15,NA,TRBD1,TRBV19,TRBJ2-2,TGTGCCAGTAGTACGTGGACAGGGGGAGGCGGGGAGCTGTTTTTT,CASSTWTGGGGELFF
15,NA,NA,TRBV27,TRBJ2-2,TGTGCCAGCAGTTTGGGGACCCCGAACACCGGGGAGCTGTTTTTT,CASSLGTPNTGELFF
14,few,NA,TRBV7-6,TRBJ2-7,TGTGCCAGCAGCTTACAGGACAACTCCTACGAGCAGTACTTC,CASSLQDNSYEQYF
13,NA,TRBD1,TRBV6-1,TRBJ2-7,TGTGCCAGCAGTCTCTATGACAGGGACGAGCAGTACTTC,CASSLYDRDEQYF
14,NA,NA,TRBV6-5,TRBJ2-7,TGTGCCAGCACTGACAGGGAGGTAGCCTACGAGCAGTACTTC,CASTDREVAYEQYF
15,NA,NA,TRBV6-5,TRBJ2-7,TGTGCCAGCAGTTACAAATTGGGCAGAAGCCACGAGCAGTACTTC,CASSYKLGRSHEQYF
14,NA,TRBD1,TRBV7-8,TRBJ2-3,TGTGCCAGCAGCACGGACAGGGGCGCAGATACGCAGTATTTT,CASSTDRGADTQYF
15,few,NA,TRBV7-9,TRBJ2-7,TGTGCCAGCAGCGAAGGCATCCCGGGCAACTACGAGCAGTACTTC,CASSEGIPGNYEQYF
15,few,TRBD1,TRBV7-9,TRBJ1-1,TGTGCCAGCAGCTCCTACGGGACAGCGAACACTGAAGCTTTCTTT,CASSSYGTANTEAFF
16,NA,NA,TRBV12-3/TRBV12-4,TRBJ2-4,TGTGCCAGCAGTGGGTGGGATGTACTAGCCAAAAACATTCAGTACTTC,CASSGWDVLAKNIQYF
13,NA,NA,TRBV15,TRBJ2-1,TGTGCCACCAGCAGCTTCGTTTCCGCTGAGCAGTTCTTC,CATSSFVSAEQFF